Shown below are 7 T cell receptor beta chains from a single sample sequenced in a study of PD-L1 blockade in urothelial cancer. Using immunoSEQ multiplex PCR, the repertoire was profiled, and TCRdb retains in-frame clones only, with some absent. The profile shows about 48,000 clones, about 82% of them singletons. Sample time point: peripheral blood 6 weeks after treatment start. Sequenced material: PBMCs, taken around atezolizumab (anti-PD-L1) treatment. These receptors came from a man in his 70s with urothelial cancer.

The V call is TRBV7-9, the J call TRBJ2-7; tentatively, D is TRBD1 (6 bases). Germline V gene lookup returns CDR1 SEHNR and CDR2 FQNEAQ (reference sequence). CDR3 length equals 14 residues. The ends were cut back, 5 bases at V and 2 bases at J, with 13 bases in the middle. For the CDR3, the DNA is TGTGCCAGCAGCCACGGACAGCGAGCCTACGAGCAGTACTTC. Protein product: CASSHGQRAYEQYF.

The chain has TRBV5-1 and TRBJ2-7; TRBD2 agrees at 12 bases. The V gene's germline CDR1 is SGHRS and CDR2 YFSETQ. The junction had 4 bases not matched to a gene; V was cut back by 1 base and J by 5 bases. This CDR3 has 15 amino acids. CDR3 protein: CASSLTSGGLDEQYF. CDR3 sequence (DNA): TGCGCCAGCAGCTTGACTAGCGGGGGGCTAGACGAGCAGTACTTC.

The chain joins TRBV30 to TRBJ2-7, with a tentative D call TRBD2 (5 bases). Trimming left V 1 base short and J 4 bases short, with 11 bases between. The CDR3 length is 13 residues. The germline V gene encodes CDR1 GTSNPN and CDR2 SVGIG (reference sequence). CDR3 residues: CAWSESGKYEQYF. The CDR3 DNA reads as TGTGCCTGGAGTGAATCGGGGAAATACGAGCAGTACTTC.

In its sample, this clone was seen once. V gene TRBV13 combines with J gene TRBJ2-5, with 11 bases fitting TRBD2. The CDR3 extends over 18 amino acids. The germline V gene has CDR1 PRHDT and CDR2 FYEKMQ (reference sequence). The junction had 9 bases not matched to a gene; V was cut back by 1 base and J by 2 bases. CDR3 loop: CASSLAFGTSGAQETQYF. The CDR3, as DNA: TGTGCCAGCAGCTTAGCCTTTGGGACTAGCGGAGCACAAGAGACCCAGTACTTC.

This clone was seen a single time. The V and J genes are TRBV18 and TRBJ2-3; tentative D call: TRBD2 (6 bases). CDR1 KGHSH and CDR2 LQKENI come from the germline V gene. The CDR3 contains 15 residues. The V end was cut by 2 bases, the J end by 3 bases, with 12 bases between. The CDR3 here is CASSPKRERTDTQYF. As DNA, the CDR3 is TGTGCCAGCTCACCAAAACGGGAGAGGACAGATACGCAGTATTTT.

V and J are TRBV30 and TRBJ1-4; the D is unclear. V dropped 0 bases and J dropped 4 bases, with 15 bases sitting between them. This CDR3 comprises 16 residues. Germline lookup yields CDR1 GTSNPN and CDR2 SVGIG (reference sequence). CDR3 protein: CAWSVLSAGGNEKLFF. DNA for the CDR3: TGTGCCTGGAGTGTACTATCGGCAGGAGGTAATGAAAAACTGTTTTTT.

The CDR3 reads CASSFGLAGEADTQYF. CDR3 nucleotide sequence: TGTGCCAGCAGTTTCGGACTAGCGGGAGAAGCAGATACGCAGTATTTT. The gene calls are TRBV6-5 and TRBJ2-3; 13 nucleotides match TRBD2. J was trimmed by 4 bases and V by 4 bases; bases with no gene match: 5. The CDR3 length is 16 residues. Germline CDR1 and CDR2: MNHEY and SVGAGI.